This T cell receptor beta chain stems from a study of blood T cell repertoires in COVID-19. Study information: T cells, B-cell-depleted T cells, or PBMCs supplied cDNA or gDNA.

V was trimmed by 6 bases and J by 0 bases, leaving 7 bases between them. This CDR3 comprises 13 residues. The germline V gene has CDR1 LNHDA and CDR2 SQIVND (reference sequence). This clone was detected only once. All enrollees were roughly 18 to 90 years old and from fewer than 30 US areas. Original data processing: The authors estimated nucleated cell counts from reference gene primer amplification. Sequencing was performed with immunoSEQ multiplex PCR; in TCRdb, only in-frame clones are kept and a portion is missing. V and J calls and clone size are those listed in that table; D and trimming were worked out from the DNA. The sample lists around 150,000 clones, around four fifths occurring once.

Sequences were obtained from PBMCs or T cells enriched from blood (not recorded which). This chain connects TRBV19 to TRBJ2-3; D remains ambiguous. The sequence derives from a woman aged 40 to 49 who had recovered from COVID-19. Written as DNA, the CDR3 is TGTGCCAGTAGGACGGGTAGCACAGATACGCAGTATTTT. This codes for CASRTGSTDTQYF.